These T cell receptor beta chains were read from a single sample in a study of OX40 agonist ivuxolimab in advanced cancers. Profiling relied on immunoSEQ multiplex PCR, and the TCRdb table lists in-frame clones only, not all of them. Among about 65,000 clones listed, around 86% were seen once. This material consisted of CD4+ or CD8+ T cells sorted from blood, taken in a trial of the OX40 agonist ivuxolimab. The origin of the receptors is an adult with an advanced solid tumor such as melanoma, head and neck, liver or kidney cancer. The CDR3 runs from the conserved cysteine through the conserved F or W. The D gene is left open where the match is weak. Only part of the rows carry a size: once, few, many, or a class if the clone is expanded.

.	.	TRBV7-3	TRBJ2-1	TGTGCCAGCAGCTTCGGGTACAATGAGCAGTTCTTC	CASSFGYNEQFF
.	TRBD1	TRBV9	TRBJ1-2	TGTGCCAGCAGCGCCTCCGGGACAGGGCAAGGCTACACCTTC	CASSASGTGQGYTF
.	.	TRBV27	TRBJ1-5	TGTGCCAGCGCCCCGTTTTATAGCAATCAGCCCCAGCATTTT	CASAPFYSNQPQHF
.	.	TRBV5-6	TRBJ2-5	TGTGCCAGCAGCGGGGGGGCCCCGGGAGAGACCCAGTACTTC	CASSGGAPGETQYF
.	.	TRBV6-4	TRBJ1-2	TGTGCCAGCAGCGGGGGGGGCGCTGGCTATGGCTACACCTTC	CASSGGGAGYGYTF
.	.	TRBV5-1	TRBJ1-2	TGCGCCAGCAGCTTGGCCGAACTGGCGGCGGATGGCTACACCTTC	CASSLAELAADGYTF
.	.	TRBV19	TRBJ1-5	TGTGCCAGTAGTCCTCAGGGGTATTATAGCAATCAGCCCCAGCATTTT	CASSPQGYYSNQPQHF
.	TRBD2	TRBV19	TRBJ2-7	TGTGCCAGTAGTGACTCGACTAGCGGCTCCTACGAGCAGTACTTC	CASSDSTSGSYEQYF
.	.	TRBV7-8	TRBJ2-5	TGTGCCAGCAGCTTCGGACAGCCCGGGGAGCAGTACTTC	CASSFGQPGEQYF
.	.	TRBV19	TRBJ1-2	TGTGCCAGGAATGAGGGACGGAATGGCTACACCTTC	CARNEGRNGYTF
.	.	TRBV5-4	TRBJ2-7	TGTGCCAGCAGCTTGCAGAACTCCTACGAGCAGTACTTC	CASSLQNSYEQYF
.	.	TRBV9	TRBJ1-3	TGTGCCAGCAGCGTAGAACAGGGTAGTGGAAACACCATATATTTT	CASSVEQGSGNTIYF
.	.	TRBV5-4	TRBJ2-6	TGTGCCAGCAGCACCGTTGAGAGGGCCTCTGGGGCCAACGTCCTGACTTTC	CASSTVERASGANVLTF
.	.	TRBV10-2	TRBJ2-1	TGCGCCAGCAGTGGGGGCGGACGGACCCCCTACAATGAGCAGTTCTTC	CASSGGGRTPYNEQFF
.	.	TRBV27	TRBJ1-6	TGTGCCAGCAGTTTACGGGCCCAAAGCTATAATTCACCCCTCCACTTT	CASSLRAQSYNSPLHF
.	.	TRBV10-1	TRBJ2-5	TGCGCCAGCAGTGAGCGAGAGAAGACCCAGTACTTC	CASSEREKTQYF
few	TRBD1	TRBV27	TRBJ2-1	TGTGCCAGCAGTTTGTGGCAGGGGGCCGGCAATGAGCAGTTCTTC	CASSLWQGAGNEQFF
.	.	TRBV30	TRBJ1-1	TGTGCCTGGAGTAGGGGCGTTGGCACTGAAGCTTTCTTT	CAWSRGVGTEAFF
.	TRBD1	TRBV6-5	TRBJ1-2	TGTGCCAGCAGTTCAGCCGGGACAGGGAACTATGGCTACACCTTC	CASSSAGTGNYGYTF
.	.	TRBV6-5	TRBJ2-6	TGTGCCAGCAGTTACTCCCCAGGGGCTGGGGCCAACGTCCTGACTTTC	CASSYSPGAGANVLTF
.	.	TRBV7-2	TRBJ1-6	TGTGCCAGCAGCTTACATGTCCCGGGGTATAATTCACCCCTCCACTTT	CASSLHVPGYNSPLHF
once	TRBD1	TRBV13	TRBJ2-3	TGTGCCAGCAGCTTCGACAGGGTTAGCACAGATACGCAGTATTTT	CASSFDRVSTDTQYF
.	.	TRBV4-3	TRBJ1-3	TGCGCCAGCAGCCAAGAACCCAGGGCCAGCTCTGGAAACACCATATATTTT	CASSQEPRASSGNTIYF
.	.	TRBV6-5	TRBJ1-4	TGTGCCAGCGGGCGGGGCTCTAATGAAAAACTGTTTTTT	CASGRGSNEKLFF